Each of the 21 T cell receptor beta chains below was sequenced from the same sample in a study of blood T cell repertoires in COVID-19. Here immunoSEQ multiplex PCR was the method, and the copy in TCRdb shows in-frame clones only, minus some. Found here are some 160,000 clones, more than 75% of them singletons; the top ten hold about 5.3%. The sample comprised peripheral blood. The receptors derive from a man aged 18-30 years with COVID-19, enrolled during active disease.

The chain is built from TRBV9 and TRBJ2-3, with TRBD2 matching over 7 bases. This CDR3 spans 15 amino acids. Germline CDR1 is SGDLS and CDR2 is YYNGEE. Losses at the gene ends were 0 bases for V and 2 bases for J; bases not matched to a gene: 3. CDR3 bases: TGTGCCAGCAGCGTAGACGGGAGGCCCACAGATACGCAGTATTTT. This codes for CASSVDGRPTDTQYF.

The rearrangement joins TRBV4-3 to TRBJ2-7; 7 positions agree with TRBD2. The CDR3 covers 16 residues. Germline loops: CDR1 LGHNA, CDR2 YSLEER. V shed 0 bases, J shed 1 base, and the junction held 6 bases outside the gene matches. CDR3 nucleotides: TGCGCCAGCAGCCAAGATATCCAGCGGGGTTCCTACGAGCAGTACTTC. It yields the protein CASSQDIQRGSYEQYF.

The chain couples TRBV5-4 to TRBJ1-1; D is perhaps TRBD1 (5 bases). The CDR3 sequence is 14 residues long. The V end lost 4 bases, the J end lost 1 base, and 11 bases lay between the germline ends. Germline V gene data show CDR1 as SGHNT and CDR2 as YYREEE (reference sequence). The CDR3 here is CASSQTDANTEAFF. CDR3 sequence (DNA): TGTGCCAGCAGCCAGACAGATGCGAACACTGAAGCTTTCTTT.

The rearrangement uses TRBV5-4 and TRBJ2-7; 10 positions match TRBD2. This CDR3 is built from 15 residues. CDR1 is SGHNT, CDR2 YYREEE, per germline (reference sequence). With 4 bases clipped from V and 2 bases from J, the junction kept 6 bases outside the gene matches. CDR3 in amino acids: CASSPGLADTYEQYF. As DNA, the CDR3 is TGTGCCAGCAGCCCTGGACTAGCGGATACCTACGAGCAGTACTTC.

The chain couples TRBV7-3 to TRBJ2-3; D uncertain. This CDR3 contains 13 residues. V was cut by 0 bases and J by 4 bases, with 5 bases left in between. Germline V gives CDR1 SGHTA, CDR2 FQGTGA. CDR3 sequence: CASSLTSSDTQYF. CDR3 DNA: TGTGCCAGCAGCTTAACTAGCTCAGATACGCAGTATTTT. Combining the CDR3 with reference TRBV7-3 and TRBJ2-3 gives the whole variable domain GAGVSQTPSNKVTEKGKYVELRCDPISGHTALYWYRQSLGQGPEFLIYFQGTGAADDSGLPNDRFFAVRPEGSVSTLKIQRTERGDSAVYLCASSLTSSDTQYFGPGTRLTVL.

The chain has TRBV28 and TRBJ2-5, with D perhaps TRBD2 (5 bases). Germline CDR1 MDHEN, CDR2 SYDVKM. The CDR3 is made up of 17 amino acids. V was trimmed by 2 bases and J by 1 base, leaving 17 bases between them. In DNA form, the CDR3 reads TGTGCCAGCAGTTTAATACTGGGTCTGAGGGTCCAAGAGACCCAGTACTTC. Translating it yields CASSLILGLRVQETQYF.

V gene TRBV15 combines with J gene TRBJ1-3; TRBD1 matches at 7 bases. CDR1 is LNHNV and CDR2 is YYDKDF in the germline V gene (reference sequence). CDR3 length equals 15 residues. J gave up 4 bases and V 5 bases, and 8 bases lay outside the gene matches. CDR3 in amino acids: CATSGTAADGNTIYF. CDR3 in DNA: TGTGCCACCAGCGGGACAGCGGCAGACGGAAACACCATATATTTT.

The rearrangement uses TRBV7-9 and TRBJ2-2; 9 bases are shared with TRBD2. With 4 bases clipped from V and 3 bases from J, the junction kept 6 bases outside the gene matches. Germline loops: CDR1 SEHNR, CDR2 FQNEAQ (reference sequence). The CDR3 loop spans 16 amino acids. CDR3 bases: TGTGCCAGCAGCTCTCTAGCGGGAATTCACACCGGGGAGCTGTTTTTT. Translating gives CASSSLAGIHTGELFF.

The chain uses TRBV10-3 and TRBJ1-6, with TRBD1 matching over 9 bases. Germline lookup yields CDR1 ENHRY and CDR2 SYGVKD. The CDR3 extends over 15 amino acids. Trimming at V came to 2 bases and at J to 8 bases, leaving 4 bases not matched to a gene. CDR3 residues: CAISEGTGGYSPLHF. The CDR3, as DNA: TGTGCCATCAGTGAGGGTACAGGGGGCTATTCACCCCTCCACTTT.

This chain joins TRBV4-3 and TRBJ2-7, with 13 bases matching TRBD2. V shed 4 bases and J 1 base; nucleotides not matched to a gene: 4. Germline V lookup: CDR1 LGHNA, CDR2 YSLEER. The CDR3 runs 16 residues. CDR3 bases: TGCGCCAGCAGCCTCGGGGGACTAGCGGGATCCTACGAGCAGTACTTC. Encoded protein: CASSLGGLAGSYEQYF.

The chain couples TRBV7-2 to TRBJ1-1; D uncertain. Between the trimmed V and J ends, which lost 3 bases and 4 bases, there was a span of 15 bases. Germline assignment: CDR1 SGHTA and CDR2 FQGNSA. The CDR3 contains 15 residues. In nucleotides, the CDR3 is TGTGCCAGCAGCTTTCCCGCGGGCAGCGGCACTGAAGCTTTCTTT. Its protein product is CASSFPAGSGTEAFF.

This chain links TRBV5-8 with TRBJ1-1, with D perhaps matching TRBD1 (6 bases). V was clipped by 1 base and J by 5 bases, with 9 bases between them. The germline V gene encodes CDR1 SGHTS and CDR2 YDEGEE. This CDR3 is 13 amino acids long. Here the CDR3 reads CASSLYRGTEAFF. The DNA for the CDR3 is TGTGCCAGCAGCTTGTATAGGGGGACTGAAGCTTTCTTT.

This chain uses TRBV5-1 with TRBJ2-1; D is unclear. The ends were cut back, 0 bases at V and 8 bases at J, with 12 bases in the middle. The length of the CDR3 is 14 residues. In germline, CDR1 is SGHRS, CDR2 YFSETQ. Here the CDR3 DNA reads TGCGCCAGCAGCTTGGAAACTCCCTTGGATGAGCAGTTCTTC. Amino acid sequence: CASSLETPLDEQFF.

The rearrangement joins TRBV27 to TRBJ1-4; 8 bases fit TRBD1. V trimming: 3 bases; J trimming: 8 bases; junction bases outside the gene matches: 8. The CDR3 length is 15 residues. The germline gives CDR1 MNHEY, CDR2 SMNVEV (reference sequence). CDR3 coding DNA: TGTGCCAGCAGTTTCGCCCGGGACAGGTGGGAAAAACTGTTTTTT. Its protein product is CASSFARDRWEKLFF. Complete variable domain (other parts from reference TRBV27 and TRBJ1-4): EAQVTQNPRYLITVTGKKLTVTCSQNMNHEYMSWYRQDPGLGLRQIYYSMNVEVTDKGDVPEGYKVSRKEKRNFPLILESPSPNQTSLYFCASSFARDRWEKLFFGSGTQLSVL.

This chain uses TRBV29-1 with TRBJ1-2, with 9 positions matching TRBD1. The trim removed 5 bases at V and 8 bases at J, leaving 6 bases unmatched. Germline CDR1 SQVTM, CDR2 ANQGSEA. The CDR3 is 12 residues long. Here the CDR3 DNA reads TGCAGCGTTCCACAGGGGGCTAAGGGCTACACCTTC. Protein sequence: CSVPQGAKGYTF.

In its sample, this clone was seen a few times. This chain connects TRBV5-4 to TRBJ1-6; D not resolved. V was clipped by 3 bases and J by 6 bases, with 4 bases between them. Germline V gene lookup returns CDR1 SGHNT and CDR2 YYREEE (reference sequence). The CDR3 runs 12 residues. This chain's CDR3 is CASSSGNSPLHF. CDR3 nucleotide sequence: TGTGCCAGCAGCTCCGGTAATTCACCCCTCCACTTT.

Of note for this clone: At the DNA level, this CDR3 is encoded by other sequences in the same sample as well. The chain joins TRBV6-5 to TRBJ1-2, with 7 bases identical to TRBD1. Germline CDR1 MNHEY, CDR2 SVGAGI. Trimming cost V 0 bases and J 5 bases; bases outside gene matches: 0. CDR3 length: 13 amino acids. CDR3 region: CASSYSTGYGYTF. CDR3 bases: TGTGCCAGCAGTTACTCGACAGGGTATGGCTACACCTTC.

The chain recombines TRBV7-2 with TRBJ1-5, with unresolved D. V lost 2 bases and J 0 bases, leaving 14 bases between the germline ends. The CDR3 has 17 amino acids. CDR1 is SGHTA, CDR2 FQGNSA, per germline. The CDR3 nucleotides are TGTGCCAGCAGCTTAAAAAGTGGGCTCTTTAGCAATCAGCCCCAGCATTTT. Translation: CASSLKSGLFSNQPQHF.

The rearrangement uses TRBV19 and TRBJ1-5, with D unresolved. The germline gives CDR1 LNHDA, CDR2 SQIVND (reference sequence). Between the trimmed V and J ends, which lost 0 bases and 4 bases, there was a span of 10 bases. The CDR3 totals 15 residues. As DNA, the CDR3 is TGTGCCAGTAGTATAGATCTGGGAGGGAATCAGCCCCAGCATTTT. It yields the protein CASSIDLGGNQPQHF.

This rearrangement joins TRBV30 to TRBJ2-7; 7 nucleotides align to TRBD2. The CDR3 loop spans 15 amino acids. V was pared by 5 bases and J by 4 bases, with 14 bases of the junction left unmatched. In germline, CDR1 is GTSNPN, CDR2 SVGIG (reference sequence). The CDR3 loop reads CAWPFKSSGGYEQYF. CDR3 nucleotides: TGTGCCTGGCCCTTTAAATCTAGCGGAGGTTACGAGCAGTACTTC. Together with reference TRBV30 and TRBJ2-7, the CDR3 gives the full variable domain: SQTIHQWPATLVQPVGSPLSLECTVEGTSNPNLYWYRQAAGRGLQLLFYSVGIGQISSEVPQNLSASRPQDRQFILSSKKLLLSDSGFYLCAWPFKSSGGYEQYFGPGTRLTVT.

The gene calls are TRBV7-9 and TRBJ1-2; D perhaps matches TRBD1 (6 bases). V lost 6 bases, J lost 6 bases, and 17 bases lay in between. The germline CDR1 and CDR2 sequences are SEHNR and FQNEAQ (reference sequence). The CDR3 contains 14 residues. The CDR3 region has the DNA TGTGCCAGCAGTCCGCAGGGGTTACAACATGGCTACACCTTC. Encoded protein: CASSPQGLQHGYTF.